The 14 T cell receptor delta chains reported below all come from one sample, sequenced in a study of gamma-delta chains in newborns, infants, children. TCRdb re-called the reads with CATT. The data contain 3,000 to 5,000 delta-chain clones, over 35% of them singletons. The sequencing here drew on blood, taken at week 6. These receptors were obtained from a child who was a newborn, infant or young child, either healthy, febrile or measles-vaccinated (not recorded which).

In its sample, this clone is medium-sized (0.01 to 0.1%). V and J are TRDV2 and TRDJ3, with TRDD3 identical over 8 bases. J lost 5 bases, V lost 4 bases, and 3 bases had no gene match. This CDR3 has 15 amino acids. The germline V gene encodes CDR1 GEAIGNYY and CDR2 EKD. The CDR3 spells CACEELGGDTRQMFF. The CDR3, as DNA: TGTGCCTGTGAGGAACTGGGGGGGGACACCCGACAGATGTTTTTC.

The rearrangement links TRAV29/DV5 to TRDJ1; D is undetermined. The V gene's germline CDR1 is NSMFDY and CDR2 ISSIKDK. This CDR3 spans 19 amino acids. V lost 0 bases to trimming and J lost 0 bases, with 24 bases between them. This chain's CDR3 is CAASALHTSSLTYTDKLIF. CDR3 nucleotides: TGTGCAGCAAGCGCGCTCCACACGTCCTCCCTGACGTACACCGATAAACTCATCTTT.

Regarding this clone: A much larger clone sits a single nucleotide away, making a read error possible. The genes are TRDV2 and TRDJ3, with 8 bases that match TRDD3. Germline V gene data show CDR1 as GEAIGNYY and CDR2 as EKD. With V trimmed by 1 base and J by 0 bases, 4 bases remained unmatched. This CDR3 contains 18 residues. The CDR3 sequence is CACDTYWGGSWDTRQMFF. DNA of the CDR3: TGTGCCTGTGACACGTACTGGGGGGGCTCCTGGGACACCCGACAGATGTTTTTC.

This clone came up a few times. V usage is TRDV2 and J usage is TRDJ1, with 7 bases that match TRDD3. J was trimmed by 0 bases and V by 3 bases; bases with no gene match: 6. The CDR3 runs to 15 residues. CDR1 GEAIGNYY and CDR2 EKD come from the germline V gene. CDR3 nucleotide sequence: TGTGCCTGTGACTCCGGGGGATCGAACACCGATAAACTCATCTTT. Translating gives CACDSGGSNTDKLIF.

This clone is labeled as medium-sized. CDR3 protein: CAFDAGGDKLIF. The CDR3 bases are TGTGCCTTTGACGCCGGGGGCGATAAACTCATCTTT. The genes are TRDV3 and TRDJ1, with D possibly TRDD3 on 5 matching bases. CDR3 length: 12 residues. Trimming shortened V by 2 bases and J by 4 bases, and 11 bases separated the two germline ends. Germline CDR1 reads TVYSNPD; CDR2 reads GDNSRS (reference sequence).

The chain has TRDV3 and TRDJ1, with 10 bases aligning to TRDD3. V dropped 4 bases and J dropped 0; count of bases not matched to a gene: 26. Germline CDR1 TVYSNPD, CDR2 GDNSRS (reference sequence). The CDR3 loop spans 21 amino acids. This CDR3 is CASLRGGDGGYHMRYTDKLIF. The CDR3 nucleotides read TGTGCCTCTCTCCGCGGGGGCGATGGGGGATACCACATGAGGTACACCGATAAACTCATCTTT.

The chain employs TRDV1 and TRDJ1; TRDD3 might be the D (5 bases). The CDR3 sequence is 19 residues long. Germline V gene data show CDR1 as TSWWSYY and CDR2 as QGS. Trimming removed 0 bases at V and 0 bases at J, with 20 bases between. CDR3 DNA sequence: TGTGCTCTTGGGGAACTGCCTCCTCGGGGACCGCCGTACACCGATAAACTCATCTTT. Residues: CALGELPPRGPPYTDKLIF.

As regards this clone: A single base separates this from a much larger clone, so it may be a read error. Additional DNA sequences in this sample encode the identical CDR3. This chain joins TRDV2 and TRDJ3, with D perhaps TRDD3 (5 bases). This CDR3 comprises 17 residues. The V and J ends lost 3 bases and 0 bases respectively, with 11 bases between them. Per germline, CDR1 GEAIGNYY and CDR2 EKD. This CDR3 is CACDGTGGSWDTRQMFF. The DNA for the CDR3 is TGTGCCTGTGACGGTACTGGAGGCTCCTGGGACACCCGACAGATGTTTTTC.

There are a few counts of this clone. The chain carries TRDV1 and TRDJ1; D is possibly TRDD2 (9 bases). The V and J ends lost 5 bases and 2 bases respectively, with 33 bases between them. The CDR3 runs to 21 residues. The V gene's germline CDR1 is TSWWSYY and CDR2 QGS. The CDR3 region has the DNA TGTGCTCTTGGGCTCCGGCCTTCCTACATCTGGGGGAGGGAGAGGACCGATAAACTCATCTTT. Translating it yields CALGLRPSYIWGRERTDKLIF.

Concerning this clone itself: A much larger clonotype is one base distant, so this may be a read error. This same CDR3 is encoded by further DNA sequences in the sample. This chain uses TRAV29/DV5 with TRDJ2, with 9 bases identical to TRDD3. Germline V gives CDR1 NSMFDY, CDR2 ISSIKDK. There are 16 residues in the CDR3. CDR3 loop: CAATRYWGTLTAQLFF. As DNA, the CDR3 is TGTGCAGCAACGCGGTACTGGGGGACTTTGACAGCGCAACTCTTCTTT.

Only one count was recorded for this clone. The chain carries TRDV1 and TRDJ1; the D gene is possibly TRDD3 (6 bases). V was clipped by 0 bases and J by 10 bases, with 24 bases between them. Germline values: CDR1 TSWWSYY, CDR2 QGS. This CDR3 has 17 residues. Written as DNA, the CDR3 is TGTGCTCTTGGGGAACTAATACACTTCCAAGGGGATGGTGGACTCATCTTT. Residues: CALGELIHFQGDGGLIF.

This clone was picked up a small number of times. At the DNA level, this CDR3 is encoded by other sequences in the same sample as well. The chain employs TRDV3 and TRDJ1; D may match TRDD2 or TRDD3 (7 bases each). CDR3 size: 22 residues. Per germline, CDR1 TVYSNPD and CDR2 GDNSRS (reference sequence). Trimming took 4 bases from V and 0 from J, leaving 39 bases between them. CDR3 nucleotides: TGTGCCTCCGCCTTCCTGATGACCCCCGTGTTGGGATACCTAGAGTACACCGATAAACTCATCTTT. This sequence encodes CASAFLMTPVLGYLEYTDKLIF.

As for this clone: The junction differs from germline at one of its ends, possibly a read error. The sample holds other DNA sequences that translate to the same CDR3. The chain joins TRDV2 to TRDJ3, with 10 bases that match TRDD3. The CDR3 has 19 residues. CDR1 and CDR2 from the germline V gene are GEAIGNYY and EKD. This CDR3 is CACDTPGDTRSWDTRQMFF. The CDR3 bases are TGTGCCTGTGACACGCCGGGGGATACGCGCTCCTGGGACACCCGACAGATGTTCTTC.

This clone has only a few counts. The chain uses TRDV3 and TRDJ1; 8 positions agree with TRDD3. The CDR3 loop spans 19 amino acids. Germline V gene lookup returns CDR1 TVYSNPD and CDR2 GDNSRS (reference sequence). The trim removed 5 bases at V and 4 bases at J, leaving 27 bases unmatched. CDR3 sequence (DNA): TGTGCCCTGTCGATTCCTAGCCGGGGGGATAGACCTAGGGGCGATAAACTCATCTTT. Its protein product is CALSIPSRGDRPRGDKLIF.